The 22 T cell receptor beta chains reported below all come from one sample, sequenced in a study of T cells expressing NK-cell markers (dated by TCRdb to 2020 to 2021). Libraries were made using 5' RACE. Sequenced on an Illumina HiSeq 2000. TCRdb reprocessed the reads and assigns one entry to each CDR3 protein sequence, leaving out DNA. The sample table includes about 160,000 distinct CDR3 sequences. The ten most abundant clones make up around 20% of the sample. The sequenced sample consisted of blood T cells: a sorted CD56 or NKG2C T cell subset, CD4+ or CD8+ T cells, or bulk PBMC T cells (not recorded which). The receptors come from a man aged 18 to 70 in good health.

The CDR3 is CASSPRGQGVETQYF. The V gene is TRBV28, the J gene TRBJ2-5; TCRdb names TRBD1, which stays unverified in the absence of DNA. The CDR3 spans 15 residues. CDR1 MDHEN and CDR2 SYDVKM come from the germline V gene. Filled out from reference TRBV28 and TRBJ2-5, the complete variable domain reads DVKVTQSSRYLVKRTGEKVFLECVQDMDHENMFWYRQDPGLGLRLIYFSYDVKMKEKGDIPEGYSVSREKKERFSLILESASTNQTSMYLCASSPRGQGVETQYFGPGTRLLVL.

The chain combines TRBV7-9 with TRBJ1-1; absent DNA, TCRdb's TRBD1 call cannot be checked. Germline CDR1 and CDR2: SEHNR and FQNEAQ (reference sequence). This CDR3 comprises 13 residues. The CDR3: CASSSGPRGEAFF.

The V and J genes are TRBV6-1 and TRBJ1-2. There are 16 residues in the CDR3. From germline, CDR1 is MNHNS and CDR2 SASEGT. CDR3 sequence: CASSPRIGGGNYGYTF.

The V and J genes are TRBV2 and TRBJ2-7. Germline V lookup: CDR1 SNHLY, CDR2 FYNNEI. This CDR3 is built from 13 residues. CDR3 protein: CASSEAFSYEQYF.

The chain couples TRBV6-5 to TRBJ1-5; TCRdb picks TRBD1, but there is no DNA to check that call. Germline CDR1 MNHEY, CDR2 SVGAGI. CDR3 length: 15 residues. The CDR3 sequence: CASSYYQGSNQPQHF.

The genes are TRBV20-1 and TRBJ2-7; TCRdb gives TRBD2 as the D gene, but with no DNA this cannot be confirmed. Germline loops: CDR1 DFQATT, CDR2 SNEGSKA (reference sequence). CDR3 length: 14 amino acids. The CDR3 region is CSAVGARGAYEQYF.

The CDR3 loop is CASSLRLAAGELFF. The V gene is TRBV27, the J gene TRBJ2-2; TCRdb picks TRBD2, but there is no DNA to check that call. CDR3 length: 14 residues. Looked up from germline, CDR1 is MNHEY and CDR2 is SMNVEV (reference sequence).

This chain connects TRBV3-1 to TRBJ1-2; TCRdb's D gene call, TRBD1, goes unchecked for lack of DNA. The CDR3 extends over 14 amino acids. The germline CDR1 and CDR2 sequences are LGHDT and YNNKEL (reference sequence). The CDR3 reads CASSQGTVDDGYTF.

The CDR3 loop reads CASSLQGANNEQFF. V is TRBV3-1 and J is TRBJ2-1; the TCRdb D gene call, TRBD1, has no DNA to confirm it. The CDR3 consists of 14 residues. CDR1 and CDR2 from the germline V gene are LGHDT and YNNKEL (reference sequence).

This rearrangement joins TRBV20-1 to TRBJ2-5; TCRdb gives TRBD1 as the D gene, but with no DNA this cannot be confirmed. CDR3 length: 15 amino acids. Germline V lookup: CDR1 DFQATT, CDR2 SNEGSKA (reference sequence). The CDR3 loop is CSARDHRVIQETQYF.

The rearrangement joins TRBV14 to TRBJ2-3. Germline CDR1 reads SGHDN; CDR2 reads FVKESK. The length of the CDR3 is 14 residues. CDR3 sequence reads: CASSLGYNPDTQYF.

The chain has TRBV12-3 or TRBV12-4 and TRBJ2-1; TCRdb lists TRBD1, though no DNA is available to test this call. The CDR3 consists of 15 residues. The CDR3 protein is CASSAVRGFYNEQFF.

The chain recombines TRBV6-5 with TRBJ1-1; lacking DNA, the TRBD1 call made by TCRdb goes unchecked. The germline V gene has CDR1 MNHEY and CDR2 SVGAGI. The CDR3 length is 15 residues. The chain's CDR3 is CASSYSAGPGTEAFF.

The V gene is TRBV5-6, the J gene TRBJ2-4; the TCRdb D gene call, TRBD2, has no DNA to confirm it. This CDR3 is built from 14 residues. The V gene's germline CDR1 is SGHDT and CDR2 YYEEEE. The CDR3 sequence: CASSLADYEAIQYF.

The rearrangement links TRBV6-2 or TRBV6-3 to TRBJ2-2. The CDR3 length is 15 residues. Germline V lookup: CDR1 MNHEY, CDR2 SVGEGT. CDR3 residues: CASSLRRGNTGELFF.

In terms of frequency, this clonotype is medium-sized. The J gene is TRBJ2-7, the V gene TRBV12-5. The CDR3 extends over 13 amino acids. Per germline, CDR1 LGHNT and CDR2 FRNRAP. The CDR3: CASGLSSSYEQYF. Full variable domain (rest looked up from reference TRBV12-5 and TRBJ2-7): DARVTQTPRHKVTEMGQEVTMRCQPILGHNTVFWYRQTMMQGLELLAYFRNRAPLDDSGMPKDRFSAEMPDATLATLKIQPSEPRDSAVYFCASGLSSSYEQYFGPGTRLTVT.

The chain recombines TRBV6-2 or TRBV6-3 with TRBJ2-2; the TRBD1 assignment by TCRdb is unverifiable without DNA. This CDR3 is built from 15 residues. Looked up from germline, CDR1 is MNHEY and CDR2 is SVGEGT. Here the CDR3 reads CASSYVQGNTGELFF.

The chain carries TRBV2 and TRBJ1-1. Germline V lookup: CDR1 SNHLY, CDR2 FYNNEI. This CDR3 contains 13 residues. CDR3 region: CASRADKNTEAFF.

V usage is TRBV19 and J usage is TRBJ2-7; the D gene TCRdb calls, TRBD1, cannot be checked with no DNA. This CDR3 is built from 15 residues. Germline values: CDR1 LNHDA, CDR2 SQIVND (reference sequence). CDR3 loop: CASSIVRDLTYEQYF.

The V gene is TRBV20-1, the J gene TRBJ1-1. This CDR3 region has 15 residues. Germline CDR1 and CDR2: DFQATT and SNEGSKA (reference sequence). The CDR3 is CSARDWDFENTEAFF.

This rearrangement joins TRBV27 to TRBJ1-5; TCRdb designates TRBD1, a call that cannot be tested without DNA. The CDR3 length is 17 residues. Germline V CDR1 and CDR2: MNHEY, SMNVEV (reference sequence). CDR3 sequence reads: CASSLSIRERKHQPQHF.

The genes are TRBV6-5 and TRBJ2-3. Germline V CDR1 and CDR2: MNHEY, SVGAGI. This CDR3 region has 12 residues. The CDR3 is CASSRGTDTQYF.